The clone carrying this T cell receptor beta chain came up once. The data derive from a study of cytomegalovirus exposure and HLA in healthy donors. PCR primers comprised 60 Vbeta and 13 Jbeta primers. This table comes from immunoSEQ multiplex PCR, and its TCRdb copy is limited to in-frame clones, with some not included. The sample carries some 200,000 clones, under 90% recorded once. Germline CDR1 and CDR2: MNHEY and SVGAGI. The CDR3 length is 14 residues. Trimming left V 5 bases short and J 2 bases short, with 9 bases between. The sequenced sample was PBMCs. The receptor was derived from a boy younger than 10 in good health and CMV-seronegative. The chain is built from TRBV6-5 and TRBJ2-2; perhaps TRBD2 as D (6 bases). CDR3 nucleotides: TGTGCCAGCAGTCCCGGGACTAACACCGGGGAGCTGTTTTTT. Amino acid sequence: CASSPGTNTGELFF.